The 25 T cell receptor beta chains below come from one sample, sequenced in a study of blood T cell repertoires in COVID-19. Profiling relied on immunoSEQ multiplex PCR, and the TCRdb table lists in-frame clones only, not all of them. The table includes under 300,000 clones, 89% detected once. What was sequenced was peripheral blood. The receptors derive from a woman between 40 and 50 years old who had recovered from COVID-19.

The rearrangement joins TRBV30 to TRBJ1-1, with D possibly TRBD1 on 5 matching bases. Deletions cut 4 bases from V and 5 bases from J, with 11 bases between. CDR3 length: 12 residues. In germline, CDR1 is GTSNPN, CDR2 SVGIG (reference sequence). The CDR3 spells CAWIQDGTEAFF. The CDR3 DNA sequence: TGTGCCTGGATACAGGATGGGACTGAAGCTTTCTTT.

The gene calls are TRBV28 and TRBJ2-2; a weak D match, TRBD1 (5 bases). Looked up from germline, CDR1 is MDHEN and CDR2 is SYDVKM. CDR3 length: 16 residues. V was shortened by 5 bases and J by 3 bases, with 16 bases between the two germline ends. The CDR3 loop is CASSTFRAPDTGELFF. The CDR3 DNA reads as TGTGCCAGCAGTACCTTCAGGGCACCAGACACCGGGGAGCTGTTTTTT.

The chain combines TRBV3-1 (or the pseudogene TRBV3-2) with TRBJ2-1; 8 nucleotides match TRBD2. The CDR3 sequence is 18 residues long. Germline V gene sequence: CDR1 LGHDT, CDR2 YNNKEL (reference sequence). V shed 3 bases and J 2 bases; nucleotides not matched to a gene: 12. The CDR3 nucleotides read TGTGCCAGCAGCCAGTCCACGGGGGGGAGCGCAACCTACAATGAGCAGTTCTTC. It encodes CASSQSTGGSATYNEQFF.

The genes are TRBV19 and TRBJ1-1; the D is unclear. The CDR3 covers 11 residues. V lost 3 bases to trimming and J lost 7 bases, with 6 bases between them. Per the germline V gene, CDR1 is LNHDA and CDR2 is SQIVND (reference sequence). The CDR3 here is CASSMGSEAFF. The CDR3, as DNA: TGTGCCAGTAGTATGGGGAGTGAAGCTTTCTTT.

The V call is TRBV7-2, the J call TRBJ1-1, with 9 bases matching TRBD1. Per germline, CDR1 SGHTA and CDR2 FQGNSA. The J segment lost 2 bases and the V segment lost 5 bases, leaving 9 bases of the junction unmatched. The CDR3 contains 16 residues. Here the CDR3 reads CASSQRTGAGNTEAFF. In DNA, the CDR3 is TGTGCCAGCAGCCAACGGACAGGGGCTGGAAACACTGAAGCTTTCTTT.

This clone was seen only once. The chain joins TRBV15 to TRBJ2-5; 7 bases fit TRBD2. V lost 3 bases, J lost 2 bases, and 6 bases stayed unmatched. Germline loops: CDR1 LNHNV, CDR2 YYDKDF (reference sequence). This CDR3 is 15 amino acids long. Here the CDR3 DNA reads TGTGCCACCAGCAGGGGCGGGAGAGGGCAAGAGACCCAGTACTTC. Amino acid sequence: CATSRGGRGQETQYF.

The chain joins TRBV12-5 to TRBJ2-1, with 11 bases that match TRBD2. V shed 6 bases and J 4 bases; nucleotides not matched to a gene: 5. The CDR3 sequence is 15 residues long. The germline V gene encodes CDR1 LGHNT and CDR2 FRNRAP. The CDR3 DNA is TGTGCTAGTGGATACACTAGCGGGAGTTACAATGAGCAGTTCTTC. Translating it yields CASGYTSGSYNEQFF.

Concerning this clone itself: Other DNA sequences of this sample code for an identical CDR3. The genes are TRBV19 and TRBJ1-1; possible D gene TRBD1, 5 bases. The CDR3 loop spans 13 amino acids. Trimming cost V 6 bases and J 2 bases, with 10 bases left between them. CDR1 and CDR2 (germline): LNHDA, SQIVND (reference sequence). The CDR3 loop is CASSSTVNTEAFF. CDR3 sequence (DNA): TGTGCCAGTAGCTCGACAGTAAACACTGAAGCTTTCTTT. Filled out from reference TRBV19 and TRBJ1-1, the complete variable domain reads DGGITQSPKYLFRKEGQNVTLSCEQNLNHDAMYWYRQDPGQGLRLIYYSQIVNDFQKGDIAEGYSVSREKKESFPLTVTSAQKNPTAFYLCASSSTVNTEAFFGQGTRLTVV.

The chain joins TRBV7-9 to TRBJ2-3, with D tentatively TRBD1 (5 bases). Trimming cost V 4 bases and J 2 bases, with 10 bases left between them. The CDR3 extends over 14 amino acids. Germline V lookup: CDR1 SEHNR, CDR2 FQNEAQ (reference sequence). The CDR3 DNA sequence: TGTGCCAGCAGCTCCGACAGAGTCACAGATACGCAGTATTTT. This encodes CASSSDRVTDTQYF.

This clone was observed once. The junction departs from the called germline gene at one end, perhaps through a read error. The V and J genes are TRBV12-5 and TRBJ2-5; D is ambiguous. CDR1 and CDR2 from the germline V gene are LGHNT and FRNRAP. The CDR3 covers 11 residues. This CDR3 is CANGPQETQYF. The CDR3 DNA follows: TGTGCTAATGGTCCACAAGAGACCCAGTACTTC.

This clone has a handful of counts. The chain uses TRBV7-8 and TRBJ2-7; 9 bases are a match to TRBD2. The CDR3 is made up of 14 amino acids. In germline, CDR1 is SGHVS, CDR2 FQNEAQ. J lost 3 bases, V lost 10 bases, and 10 bases had no gene match. CDR3 region: CATGRLAARYEQYF. Written as DNA, the CDR3 is TGTGCCACTGGTAGACTAGCGGCACGCTACGAGCAGTACTTC.

The chain couples TRBV19 to TRBJ2-2; 8 bases are a match to TRBD1. The ends lost 7 bases at V and 3 bases at J; junction bases unmatched: 4. The CDR3 totals 14 residues. CDR1 and CDR2 from the germline V gene are LNHDA and SQIVND (reference sequence). The CDR3 loop is CASTLQGDTGELFF. The CDR3 region has the DNA TGTGCCAGTACCTTACAGGGGGACACCGGGGAGCTGTTTTTT.

For the CDR3, the DNA is TGCGCCAGCAGCTCGGACAGGGGAGACTATGGCTACACCTTC. Protein: CASSSDRGDYGYTF. This rearrangement joins TRBV5-1 to TRBJ1-2; 9 positions agree with TRBD1. The germline V gene encodes CDR1 SGHRS and CDR2 YFSETQ. The trim removed 3 bases at V and 3 bases at J, leaving 3 bases unmatched. The CDR3 loop spans 14 amino acids. The full variable domain, with the rest looked up from reference TRBV5-1 and TRBJ1-2, is KAGVTQTPRYLIKTRGQQVTLSCSPISGHRSVSWYQQTPGQGLQFLFEYFSETQRNKGNFPGRFSGRQFSNSRSEMNVSTLELGDSALYLCASSSDRGDYGYTFGSGTRLTVV.

V and J are TRBV7-2 and TRBJ2-3, with D hard to call. V lost 4 bases and J lost 3, with 11 bases in between. The CDR3 is 14 amino acids. Germline loops: CDR1 SGHTA, CDR2 FQGNSA. The CDR3 here is CASSYVPSTDTQYF. The CDR3 DNA follows: TGTGCCAGCAGCTACGTACCCAGTACAGATACGCAGTATTTT.

The V and J genes are TRBV7-9 and TRBJ2-2, with D unresolved. The germline V gene has CDR1 SEHNR and CDR2 FQNEAQ (reference sequence). CDR3 length: 12 amino acids. The ends were cut back, 4 bases at V and 2 bases at J, with 2 bases in the middle. The CDR3 nucleotides are TGTGCCAGCAGCTCAAACACCGGGGAGCTGTTTTTT. This translates into CASSSNTGELFF. Using reference TRBV7-9 and TRBJ2-2 for the parts outside the CDR3, the full variable domain is DTGVSQNPRHKITKRGQNVTFRCDPISEHNRLYWYRQTLGQGPEFLTYFQNEAQLEKSRLLSDRFSAERPKGSFSTLEIQRTEQGDSAMYLCASSSNTGELFFGEGSRLTVL.

The gene calls are TRBV10-2 and TRBJ1-4; no clear D. This CDR3 contains 13 residues. Germline V gives CDR1 WSHSY, CDR2 SAAADI. V gave up 3 bases and J gave up 10 bases, with 12 bases separating them. CDR3: CASSDNPGGKLFF. DNA of the CDR3: TGCGCCAGCAGTGACAATCCCGGAGGAAAACTGTTTTTT.

The chain links TRBV19 to TRBJ2-7, with D possibly matching TRBD2 (6 bases). V lost 4 bases and J 2 bases, leaving 21 bases between the germline ends. The CDR3 runs to 17 residues. Germline values: CDR1 LNHDA, CDR2 SQIVND (reference sequence). CDR3 sequence: CASSKEPERAKPYEQYF. CDR3 bases: TGTGCCAGTAGTAAGGAGCCGGAGCGGGCGAAGCCCTACGAGCAGTACTTC. Complete variable domain (other parts from reference TRBV19 and TRBJ2-7): DGGITQSPKYLFRKEGQNVTLSCEQNLNHDAMYWYRQDPGQGLRLIYYSQIVNDFQKGDIAEGYSVSREKKESFPLTVTSAQKNPTAFYLCASSKEPERAKPYEQYFGPGTRLTVT.

This chain joins TRBV30 and TRBJ2-7; 11 nucleotides match TRBD2. Looked up from germline, CDR1 is GTSNPN and CDR2 is SVGIG (reference sequence). The CDR3 is made up of 13 amino acids. J lost 4 bases, V lost 4 bases, and 3 bases had no gene match. The CDR3 sequence: CAWTRTSGYEQYF. DNA of the CDR3: TGTGCCTGGACCAGGACTAGCGGGTACGAGCAGTACTTC. Full variable domain (outside the CDR3, taken from reference TRBV30 and TRBJ2-7): SQTIHQWPATLVQPVGSPLSLECTVEGTSNPNLYWYRQAAGRGLQLLFYSVGIGQISSEVPQNLSASRPQDRQFILSSKKLLLSDSGFYLCAWTRTSGYEQYFGPGTRLTVT.

The chain recombines TRBV5-1 with TRBJ2-7; 8 bases are shared with TRBD2. Germline trimming cut 0 bases from V and 3 bases from J; bases unmatched to any gene: 5. The germline V gene encodes CDR1 SGHRS and CDR2 YFSETQ. The CDR3 runs 15 residues. The CDR3 spells CASSLGERERYEQYF. In nucleotides, the CDR3 is TGCGCCAGCAGCTTGGGCGAGCGGGAGCGCTACGAGCAGTACTTC.

The chain uses TRBV5-6 and TRBJ2-7; TRBD2 aligns across 8 bases. The CDR3 extends over 13 amino acids. The junction had 6 bases not matched to a gene; V was cut back by 4 bases and J by 6 bases. The germline V gene has CDR1 SGHDT and CDR2 YYEEEE. The CDR3 loop reads CASSLTLAGEQYF. The CDR3 DNA sequence: TGTGCCAGCAGCCTGACCCTAGCGGGCGAGCAGTACTTC.

CDR3 amino acids: CASSLAPGGEKLFF. Written as DNA, the CDR3 is TGTGCCAGCAGCTTGGCCCCGGGCGGGGAAAAACTGTTTTTT. The genes are TRBV5-4 and TRBJ1-4; D ambiguous. The CDR3 loop spans 14 amino acids. Trimming stripped 0 bases from V and 8 bases from J, with 11 bases between. Germline V gene sequence: CDR1 SGHNT, CDR2 YYREEE (reference sequence).

The CDR3 spells CASSLRTGGVDEQYF. The DNA for the CDR3 is TGTGCCAGTAGTCTAAGGACAGGGGGGGTCGACGAGCAGTACTTC. The V call is TRBV19, the J call TRBJ2-7; 10 bases line up with TRBD1. The length of the CDR3 is 15 residues. Germline loops: CDR1 LNHDA, CDR2 SQIVND (reference sequence). V lost 5 bases and J lost 5; bases outside the gene matches: 9.

In this sample, this clone turned up once. The chain links TRBV6-1 to TRBJ1-1; TRBD1 is a possible D gene (6 bases). Trimming took 0 bases from V and 0 from J, leaving 11 bases between them. Looked up from germline, CDR1 is MNHNS and CDR2 is SASEGT. The CDR3 runs 16 residues. This CDR3 is CASSEAQGILNTEAFF. CDR3 coding DNA: TGTGCCAGCAGTGAAGCTCAGGGGATACTGAACACTGAAGCTTTCTTT.

V is TRBV18 and J is TRBJ2-5, with D possibly TRBD2 on 6 matching bases. Germline CDR1 and CDR2: KGHSH and LQKENI. V lost 2 bases, J lost 5 bases, and 12 bases lay in between. This CDR3 comprises 14 residues. The CDR3 sequence: CASSPGAGRETQYF. CDR3 nucleotides: TGTGCCAGCTCACCAGGTGCAGGGAGGGAGACCCAGTACTTC.

The chain links TRBV6-5 to TRBJ2-2; D perhaps matches TRBD1 (6 bases). The CDR3 contains 14 residues. Trimming shortened V by 6 bases and J by 9 bases, and 17 bases separated the two germline ends. Germline CDR1 reads MNHEY; CDR2 reads SVGAGI. CDR3 amino acids: CASSSTGPVRELFF. CDR3 in DNA: TGTGCCAGCAGCTCGACAGGACCAGTGAGGGAGCTGTTTTTT.